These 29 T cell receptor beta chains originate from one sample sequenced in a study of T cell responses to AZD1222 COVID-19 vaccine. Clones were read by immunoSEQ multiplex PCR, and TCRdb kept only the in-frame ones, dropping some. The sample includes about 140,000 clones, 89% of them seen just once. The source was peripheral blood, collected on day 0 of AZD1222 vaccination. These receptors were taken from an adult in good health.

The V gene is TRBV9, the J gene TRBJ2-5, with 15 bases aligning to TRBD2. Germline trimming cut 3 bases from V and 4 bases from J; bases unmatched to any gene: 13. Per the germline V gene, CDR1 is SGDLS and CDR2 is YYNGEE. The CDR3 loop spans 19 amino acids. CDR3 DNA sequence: TGTGCCAGCAGCGCGACCCCAACGGGGGGACTAGCGGGAGGAGAGACCCAGTACTTC. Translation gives CASSATPTGGLAGGETQYF.

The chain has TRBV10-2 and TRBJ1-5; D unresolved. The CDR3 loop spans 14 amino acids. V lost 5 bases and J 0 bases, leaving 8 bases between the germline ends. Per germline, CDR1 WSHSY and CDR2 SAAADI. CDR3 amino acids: CASSKTYSNQPQHF. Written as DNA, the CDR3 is TGCGCCAGCAGTAAAACCTATAGCAATCAGCCCCAGCATTTT.

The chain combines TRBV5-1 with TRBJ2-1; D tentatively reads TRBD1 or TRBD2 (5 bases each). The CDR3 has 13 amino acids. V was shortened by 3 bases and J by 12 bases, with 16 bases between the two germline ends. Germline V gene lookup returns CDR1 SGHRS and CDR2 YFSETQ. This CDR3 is CASSSGTAIGQFF. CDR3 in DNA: TGCGCCAGCAGCTCCGGGACCGCCATCGGGCAGTTCTTC.

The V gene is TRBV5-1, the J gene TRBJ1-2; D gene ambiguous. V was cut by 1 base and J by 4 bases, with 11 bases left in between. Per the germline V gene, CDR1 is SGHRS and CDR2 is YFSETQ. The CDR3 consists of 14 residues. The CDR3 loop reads CASSLQPGSYGYTF. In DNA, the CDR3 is TGCGCCAGCAGCTTGCAGCCGGGCTCCTATGGCTACACCTTC.

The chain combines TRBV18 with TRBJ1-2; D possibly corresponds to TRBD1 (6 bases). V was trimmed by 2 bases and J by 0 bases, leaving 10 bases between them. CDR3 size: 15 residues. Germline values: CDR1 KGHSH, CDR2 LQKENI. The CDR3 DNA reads TGTGCCAGCTCACCATTACAGGGAGCTAACTATGGCTACACCTTC. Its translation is CASSPLQGANYGYTF.

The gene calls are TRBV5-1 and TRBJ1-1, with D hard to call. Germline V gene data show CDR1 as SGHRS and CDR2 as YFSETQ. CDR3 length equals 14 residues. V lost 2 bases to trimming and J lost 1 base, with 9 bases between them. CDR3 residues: CASSFGTGNTEAFF. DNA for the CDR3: TGCGCCAGCAGCTTCGGTACCGGGAACACTGAAGCTTTCTTT.

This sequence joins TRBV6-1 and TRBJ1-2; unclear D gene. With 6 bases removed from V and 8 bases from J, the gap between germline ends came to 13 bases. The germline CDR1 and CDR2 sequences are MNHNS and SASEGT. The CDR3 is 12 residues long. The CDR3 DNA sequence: TGTGCCAGCAGGCCCGGGCCTCGGGGCTACACCTTC. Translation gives CASRPGPRGYTF.

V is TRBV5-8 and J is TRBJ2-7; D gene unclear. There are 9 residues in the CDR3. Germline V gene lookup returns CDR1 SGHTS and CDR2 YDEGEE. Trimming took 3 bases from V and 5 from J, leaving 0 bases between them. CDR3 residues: CASSYEQYF. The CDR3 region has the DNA TGTGCCAGCAGCTACGAGCAGTACTTC.

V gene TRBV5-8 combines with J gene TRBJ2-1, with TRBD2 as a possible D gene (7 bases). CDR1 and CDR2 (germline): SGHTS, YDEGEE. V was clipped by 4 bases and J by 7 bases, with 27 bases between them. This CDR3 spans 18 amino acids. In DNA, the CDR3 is TGTGCCAGCAGCCAGGGGTGGCGGGGGTCCTCCAGTGGGAATGAGCAGTTCTTC. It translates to CASSQGWRGSSSGNEQFF.

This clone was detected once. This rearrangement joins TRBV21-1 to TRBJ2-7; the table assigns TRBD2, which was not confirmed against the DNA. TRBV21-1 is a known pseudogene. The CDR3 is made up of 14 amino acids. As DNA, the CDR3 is TGTGCCAGCAGGGGGACTAGCGGGAGCTACGAGCAGTACTTC. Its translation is CASRGTSGSYEQYF.

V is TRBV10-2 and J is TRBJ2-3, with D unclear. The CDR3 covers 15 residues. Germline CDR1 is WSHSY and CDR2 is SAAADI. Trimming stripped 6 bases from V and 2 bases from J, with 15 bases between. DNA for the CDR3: TGCGCCAGCAGCCCCGGACCTTCCGCCACAGATACGCAGTATTTT. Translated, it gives CASSPGPSATDTQYF.

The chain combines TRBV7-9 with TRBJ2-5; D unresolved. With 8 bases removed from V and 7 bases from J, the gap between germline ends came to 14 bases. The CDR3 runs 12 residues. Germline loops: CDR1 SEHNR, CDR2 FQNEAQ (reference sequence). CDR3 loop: CASRLTSGTQYF. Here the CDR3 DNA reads TGTGCCAGCCGACTCACCTCCGGGACCCAGTACTTC.

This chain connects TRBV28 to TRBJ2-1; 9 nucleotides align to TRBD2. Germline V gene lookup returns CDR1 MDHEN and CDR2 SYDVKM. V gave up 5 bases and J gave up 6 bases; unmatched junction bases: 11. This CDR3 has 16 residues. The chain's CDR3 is CASSLPVAGVTNEQFF. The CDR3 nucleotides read TGTGCCAGCAGTCTCCCCGTAGCGGGAGTTACCAATGAGCAGTTCTTC.

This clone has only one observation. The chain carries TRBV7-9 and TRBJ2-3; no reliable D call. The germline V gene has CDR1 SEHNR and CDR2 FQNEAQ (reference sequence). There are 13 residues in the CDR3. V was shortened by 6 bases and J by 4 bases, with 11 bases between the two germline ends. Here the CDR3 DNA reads TGTGCCAGCAGACCAAGTAACGCAGATACGCAGTATTTT. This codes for CASRPSNADTQYF.

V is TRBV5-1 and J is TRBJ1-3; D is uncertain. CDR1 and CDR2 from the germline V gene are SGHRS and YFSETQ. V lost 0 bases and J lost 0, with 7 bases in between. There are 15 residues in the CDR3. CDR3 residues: CASSLGEISGNTIYF. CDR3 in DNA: TGCGCCAGCAGCTTGGGAGAAATCTCTGGAAACACCATATATTTT.

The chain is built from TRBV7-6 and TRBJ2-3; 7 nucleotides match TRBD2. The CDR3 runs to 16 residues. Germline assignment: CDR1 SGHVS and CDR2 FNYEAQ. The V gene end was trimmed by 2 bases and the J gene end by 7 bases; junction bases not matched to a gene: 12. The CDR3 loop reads CASSLTRRGFTNTQYF. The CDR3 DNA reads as TGTGCCAGCAGCTTAACTCGGCGGGGGTTCACGAATACGCAGTATTTT.

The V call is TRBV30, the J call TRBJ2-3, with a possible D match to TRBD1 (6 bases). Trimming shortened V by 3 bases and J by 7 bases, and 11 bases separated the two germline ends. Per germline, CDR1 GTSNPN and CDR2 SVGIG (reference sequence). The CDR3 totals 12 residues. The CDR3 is CAWSLQGNTQYF. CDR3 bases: TGTGCCTGGAGCCTCCAGGGGAATACGCAGTATTTT.

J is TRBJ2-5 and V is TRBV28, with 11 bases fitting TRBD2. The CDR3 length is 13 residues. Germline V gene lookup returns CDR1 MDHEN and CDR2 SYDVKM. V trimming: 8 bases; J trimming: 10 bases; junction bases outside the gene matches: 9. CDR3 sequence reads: CASRGTSGSGQYF. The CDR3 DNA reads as TGTGCCAGCCGGGGAACTAGCGGGAGCGGCCAGTACTTC.

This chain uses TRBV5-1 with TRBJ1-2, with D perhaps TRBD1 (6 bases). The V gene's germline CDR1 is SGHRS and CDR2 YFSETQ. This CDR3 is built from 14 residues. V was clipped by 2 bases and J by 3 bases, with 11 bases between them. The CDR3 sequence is CASSLGQSDYGYTF. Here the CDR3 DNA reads TGCGCCAGCAGCTTAGGACAGAGCGACTATGGCTACACCTTC.

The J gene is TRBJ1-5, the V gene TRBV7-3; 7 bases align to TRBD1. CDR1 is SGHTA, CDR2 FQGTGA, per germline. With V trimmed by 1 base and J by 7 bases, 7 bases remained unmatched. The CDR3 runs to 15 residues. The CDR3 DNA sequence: TGTGCCAGCAGCTTAAATGGGCAGGGGGGCCAGCCCCAGCATTTT. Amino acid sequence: CASSLNGQGGQPQHF.

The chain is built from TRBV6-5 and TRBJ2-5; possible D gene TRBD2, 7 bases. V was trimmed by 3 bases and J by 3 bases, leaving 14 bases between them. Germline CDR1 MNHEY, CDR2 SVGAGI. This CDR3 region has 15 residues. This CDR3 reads CASSYNRGGEETQYF. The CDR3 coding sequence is TGTGCCAGCAGTTATAACCGAGGGGGGGAAGAGACCCAGTACTTC.

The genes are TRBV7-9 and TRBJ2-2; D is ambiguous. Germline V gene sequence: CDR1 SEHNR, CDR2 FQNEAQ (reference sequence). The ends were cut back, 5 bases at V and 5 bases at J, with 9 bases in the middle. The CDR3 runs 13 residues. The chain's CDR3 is CASSHEITGELFF. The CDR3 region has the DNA TGTGCCAGCAGCCACGAGATTACCGGGGAGCTGTTTTTT.

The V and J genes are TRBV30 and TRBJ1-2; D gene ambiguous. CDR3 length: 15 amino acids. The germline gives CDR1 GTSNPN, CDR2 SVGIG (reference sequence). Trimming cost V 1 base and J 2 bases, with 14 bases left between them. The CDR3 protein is CAWSGPRLGNYGYTF. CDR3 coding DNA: TGTGCCTGGAGTGGGCCCCGACTGGGAAACTATGGCTACACCTTC.

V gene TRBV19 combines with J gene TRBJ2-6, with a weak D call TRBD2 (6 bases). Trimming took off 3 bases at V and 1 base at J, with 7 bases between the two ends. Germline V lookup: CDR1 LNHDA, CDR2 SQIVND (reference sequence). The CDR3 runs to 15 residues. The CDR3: CASSMEGSGANVLTF. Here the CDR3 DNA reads TGTGCCAGTAGTATGGAGGGTTCTGGGGCCAACGTCCTGACTTTC.

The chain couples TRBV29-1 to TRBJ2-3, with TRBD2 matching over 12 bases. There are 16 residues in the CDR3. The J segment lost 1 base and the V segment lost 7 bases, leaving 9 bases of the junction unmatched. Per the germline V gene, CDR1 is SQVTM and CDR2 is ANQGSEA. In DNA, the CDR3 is TGCAGCGGTGGAGGACTAGCGGGAAAGGGCACAGATACGCAGTATTTT. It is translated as CSGGGLAGKGTDTQYF.

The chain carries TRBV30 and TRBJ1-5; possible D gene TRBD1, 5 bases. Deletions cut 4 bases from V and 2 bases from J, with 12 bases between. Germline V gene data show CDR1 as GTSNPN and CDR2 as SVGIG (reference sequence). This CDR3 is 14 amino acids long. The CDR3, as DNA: TGTGCCTGGACCCCGGGCAGGGGCAATCAGCCCCAGCATTTT. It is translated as CAWTPGRGNQPQHF.

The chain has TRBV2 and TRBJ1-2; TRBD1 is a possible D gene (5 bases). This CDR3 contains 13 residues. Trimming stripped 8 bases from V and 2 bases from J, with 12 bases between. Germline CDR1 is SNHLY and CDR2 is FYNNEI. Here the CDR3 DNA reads TGTGCCAGCGGCCCCCCAGGGAACTATGGCTACACCTTC. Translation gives CASGPPGNYGYTF. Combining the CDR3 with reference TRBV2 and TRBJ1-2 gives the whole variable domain EPEVTQTPSHQVTQMGQEVILRCVPISNHLYFYWYRQILGQKVEFLVSFYNNEISEKSEIFDDQFSVERPDGSNFTLKIRSTKLEDSAMYFCASGPPGNYGYTFGSGTRLTVV.

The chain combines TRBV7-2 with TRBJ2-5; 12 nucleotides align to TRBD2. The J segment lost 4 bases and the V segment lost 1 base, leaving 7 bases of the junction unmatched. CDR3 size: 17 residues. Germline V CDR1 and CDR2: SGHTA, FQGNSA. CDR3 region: CASSLDPSSGRGETQYF. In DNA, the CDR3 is TGTGCCAGCAGCTTAGACCCCTCTAGCGGGAGGGGAGAGACCCAGTACTTC.

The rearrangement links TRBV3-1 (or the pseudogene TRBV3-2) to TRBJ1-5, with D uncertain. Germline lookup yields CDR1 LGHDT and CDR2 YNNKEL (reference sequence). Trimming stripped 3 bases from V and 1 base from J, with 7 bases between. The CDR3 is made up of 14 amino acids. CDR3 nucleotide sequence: TGTGCCAGCAGCCATTATGGGAGCAATCAGCCCCAGCATTTT. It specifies CASSHYGSNQPQHF.